This T cell receptor beta chain was sequenced for a study of cytomegalovirus exposure and HLA in healthy donors. Study-wide findings and caveats: The authors enumerated 150 to 200 TCR beta chains as linked to cytomegalovirus.

The donors gave bone marrow, and they were healthy. About this clone itself: Its target is unknown.

The PCR had 60 Vbeta and 13 Jbeta primers. The table came from immunoSEQ multiplex PCR; TCRdb's copy has only in-frame clones and leaves some out. The sample yields about 130,000 clones, around 82% seen once. This TCR came from a male donor in good health and CMV-seropositive. Sequenced: PBMCs.

Here the CDR3 DNA reads TGTGCCATCCAGCGGGATCGGAACGAGCAGTACTTC. Translation: CAIQRDRNEQYF. The rearrangement joins TRBV10-3 to TRBJ2-7; TRBD2 agrees at 7 bases. Germline values: CDR1 ENHRY, CDR2 SYGVKD. The CDR3 runs to 12 residues. V trimming: 8 bases; J trimming: 5 bases; junction bases outside the gene matches: 6.